This T cell receptor (beta chain) originates from a study of CD8 T cells in Susac syndrome. Comment on this clonotype: The antigen is unknown.

FACS was used to enrich TEMRA cells, whereas the CD8+ and CD4+ T cells were obtained by negative isolation. Study-wide results and limits: The study conceded that relatively few individuals underwent its TCR sequencing and HLA analysis.

The V gene end was trimmed by 3 bases and the J gene end by 2 bases; junction bases not matched to a gene: 3. The CDR3 covers 15 residues. Germline V CDR1 and CDR2: ENHRY, SYGVKD. The RNA input was roughly 0.45 to 1 ug, and it was reverse transcribed with random hexamers. Multiplex PCR with immunoSEQ amplified the TCR beta CDR3 across 54 Vbeta and 13 Jbeta. TCRdb called the immunoSEQ multiplex PCR reads again in MiXCR, with one record for every CDR3 protein. In the table there are approximately 110,000 distinct CDR3 sequences, 90% to 98% of which are singletons. Sequences were obtained from CD4+ T cells from PBMCs. The chain carries TRBV10-3 and TRBJ2-7; 11 bases line up with TRBD1. The clonotype was recovered from a human donor in good health. The CDR3 bases are TGTGCCATCAGTGAAGGGACAGGGGGAGCCTACGAGCAGTACTTC. This encodes CAISEGTGGAYEQYF.